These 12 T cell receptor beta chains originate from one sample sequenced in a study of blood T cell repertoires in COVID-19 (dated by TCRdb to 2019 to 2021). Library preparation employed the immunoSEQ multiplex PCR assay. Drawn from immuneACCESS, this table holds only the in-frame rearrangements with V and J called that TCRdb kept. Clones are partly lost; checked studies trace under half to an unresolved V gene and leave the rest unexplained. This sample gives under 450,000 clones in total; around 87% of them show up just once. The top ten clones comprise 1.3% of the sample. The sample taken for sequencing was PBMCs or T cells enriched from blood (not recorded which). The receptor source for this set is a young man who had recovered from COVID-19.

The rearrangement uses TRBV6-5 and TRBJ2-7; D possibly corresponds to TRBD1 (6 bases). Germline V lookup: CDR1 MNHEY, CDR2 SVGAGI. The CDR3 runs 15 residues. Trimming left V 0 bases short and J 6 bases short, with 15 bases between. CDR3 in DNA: TGTGCCAGCAGTTACTCGAGCAGGGGCCTCTCCGAGCAGTACTTC. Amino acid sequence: CASSYSSRGLSEQYF.

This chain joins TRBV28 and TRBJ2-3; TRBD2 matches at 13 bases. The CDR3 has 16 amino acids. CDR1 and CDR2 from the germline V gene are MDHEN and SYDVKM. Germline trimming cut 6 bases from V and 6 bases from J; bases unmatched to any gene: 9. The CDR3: CASRETLAGGLDTQYF. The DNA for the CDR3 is TGTGCCAGCAGAGAAACACTAGCGGGGGGGCTGGATACGCAGTATTTT.

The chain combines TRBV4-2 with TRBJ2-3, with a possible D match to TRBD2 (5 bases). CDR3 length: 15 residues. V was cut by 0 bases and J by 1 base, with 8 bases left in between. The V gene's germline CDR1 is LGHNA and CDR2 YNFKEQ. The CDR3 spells CASSQDGLRTDTQYF. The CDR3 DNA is TGTGCCAGCAGCCAAGATGGACTCCGCACAGATACGCAGTATTTT.

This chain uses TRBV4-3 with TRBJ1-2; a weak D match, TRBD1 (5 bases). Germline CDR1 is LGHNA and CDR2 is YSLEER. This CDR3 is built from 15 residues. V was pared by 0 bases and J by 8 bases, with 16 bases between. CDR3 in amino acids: CASSQDIPGWRGYTF. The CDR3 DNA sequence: TGCGCCAGCAGCCAAGATATCCCAGGGTGGAGAGGCTACACCTTC.

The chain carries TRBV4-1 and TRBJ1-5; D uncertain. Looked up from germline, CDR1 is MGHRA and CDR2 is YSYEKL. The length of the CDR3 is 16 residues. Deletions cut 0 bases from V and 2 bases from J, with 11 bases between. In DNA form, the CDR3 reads TGCGCCAGCAGCCAAGATTGGAGGGTTGGCAATCAGCCCCAGCATTTT. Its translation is CASSQDWRVGNQPQHF.

The CDR3 sequence is CASSARSPGGETQYF. CDR3 nucleotide sequence: TGTGCCAGCAGCGCGCGTAGTCCTGGTGGAGAGACCCAGTACTTC. The chain combines TRBV7-2 with TRBJ2-5; D uncertain. Trimming took off 5 bases at V and 4 bases at J, with 17 bases between the two ends. CDR1 is SGHTA, CDR2 FQGNSA, per germline. This CDR3 comprises 15 residues. The full variable domain, completed using reference TRBV7-2 and TRBJ2-5, is GAGVSQSPSNKVTEKGKDVELRCDPISGHTALYWYRQSLGQGLEFLIYFQGNSAPDKSGLPSDRFSAERTGGSVSTLTIQRTQQEDSAVYLCASSARSPGGETQYFGPGTRLLVL.

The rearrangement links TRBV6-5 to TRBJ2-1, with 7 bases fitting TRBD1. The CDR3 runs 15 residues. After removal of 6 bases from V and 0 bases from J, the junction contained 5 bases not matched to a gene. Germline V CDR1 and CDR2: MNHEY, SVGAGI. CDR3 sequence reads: CASSRQGSSYNEQFF. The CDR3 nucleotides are TGTGCCAGCAGCAGACAGGGAAGCTCCTACAATGAGCAGTTCTTC.

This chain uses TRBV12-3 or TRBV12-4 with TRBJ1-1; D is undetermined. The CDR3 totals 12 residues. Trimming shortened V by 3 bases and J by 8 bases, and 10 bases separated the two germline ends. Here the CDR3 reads CASSLSTFEAFF. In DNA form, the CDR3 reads TGTGCCAGCAGTTTGAGTACCTTCGAAGCTTTCTTT.

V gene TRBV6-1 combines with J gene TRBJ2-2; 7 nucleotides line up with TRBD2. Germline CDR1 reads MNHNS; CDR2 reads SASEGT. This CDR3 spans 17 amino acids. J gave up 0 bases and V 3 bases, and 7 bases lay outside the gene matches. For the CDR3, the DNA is TGTGCCAGCAGTGATCCAACGGGGGGACCGAACACCGGGGAGCTGTTTTTT. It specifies CASSDPTGGPNTGELFF.

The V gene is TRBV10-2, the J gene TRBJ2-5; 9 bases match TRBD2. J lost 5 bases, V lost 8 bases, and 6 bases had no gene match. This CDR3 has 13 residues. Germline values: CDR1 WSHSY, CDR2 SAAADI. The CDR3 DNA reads TGCGCCAGCTGGCGGGGGGGAGTGGAGACCCAGTACTTC. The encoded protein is CASWRGGVETQYF.

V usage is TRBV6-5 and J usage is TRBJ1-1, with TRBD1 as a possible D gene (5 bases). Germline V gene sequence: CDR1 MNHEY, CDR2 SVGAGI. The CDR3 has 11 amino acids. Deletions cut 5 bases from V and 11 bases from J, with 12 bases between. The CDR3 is CASSSGTAAFF. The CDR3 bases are TGTGCCAGCAGTAGCGGGACGGCCGCTTTCTTT.

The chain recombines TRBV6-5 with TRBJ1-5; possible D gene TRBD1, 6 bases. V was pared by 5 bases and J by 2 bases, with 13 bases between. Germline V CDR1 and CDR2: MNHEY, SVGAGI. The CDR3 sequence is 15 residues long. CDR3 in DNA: TGTGCCAGCAGTAAACAGGGAACGGGCAATCAGCCCCAGCATTTT. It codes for CASSKQGTGNQPQHF.